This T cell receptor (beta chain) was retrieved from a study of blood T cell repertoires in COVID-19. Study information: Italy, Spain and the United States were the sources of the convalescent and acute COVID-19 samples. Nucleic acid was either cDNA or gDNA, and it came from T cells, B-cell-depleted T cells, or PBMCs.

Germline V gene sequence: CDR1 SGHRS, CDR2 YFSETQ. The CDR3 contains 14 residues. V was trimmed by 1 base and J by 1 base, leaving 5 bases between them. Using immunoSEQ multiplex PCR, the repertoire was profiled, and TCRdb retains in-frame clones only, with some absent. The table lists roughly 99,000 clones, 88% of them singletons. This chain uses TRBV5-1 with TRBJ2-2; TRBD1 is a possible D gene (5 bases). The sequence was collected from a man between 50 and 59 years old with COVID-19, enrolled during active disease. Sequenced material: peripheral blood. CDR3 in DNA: TGCGCCAGCAGCTTGAGGGGGAACACCGGGGAGCTGTTTTTT. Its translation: CASSLRGNTGELFF.